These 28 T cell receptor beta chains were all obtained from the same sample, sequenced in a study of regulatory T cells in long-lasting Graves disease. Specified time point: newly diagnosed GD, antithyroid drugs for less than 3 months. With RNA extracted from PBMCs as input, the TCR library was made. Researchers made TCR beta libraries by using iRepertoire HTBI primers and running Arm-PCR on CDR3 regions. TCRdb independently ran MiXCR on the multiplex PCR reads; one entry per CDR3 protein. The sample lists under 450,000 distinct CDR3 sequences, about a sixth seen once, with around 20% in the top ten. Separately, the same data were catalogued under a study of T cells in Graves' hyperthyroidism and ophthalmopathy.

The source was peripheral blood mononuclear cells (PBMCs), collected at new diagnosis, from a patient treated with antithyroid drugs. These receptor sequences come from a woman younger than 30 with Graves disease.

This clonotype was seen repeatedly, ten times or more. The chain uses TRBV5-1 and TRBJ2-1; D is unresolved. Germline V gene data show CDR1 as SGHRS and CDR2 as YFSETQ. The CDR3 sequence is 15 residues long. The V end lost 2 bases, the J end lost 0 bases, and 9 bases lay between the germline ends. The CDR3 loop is CASSLDHGSYNEQFF. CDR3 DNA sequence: TGCGCCAGCAGCTTAGACCACGGCTCCTACAATGAGCAGTTCTTC.

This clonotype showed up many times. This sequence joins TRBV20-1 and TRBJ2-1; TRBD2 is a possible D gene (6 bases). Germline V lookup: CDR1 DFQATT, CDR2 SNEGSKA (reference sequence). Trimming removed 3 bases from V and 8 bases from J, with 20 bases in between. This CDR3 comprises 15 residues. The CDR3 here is CSARDVSGFGDEQFF. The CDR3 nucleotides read TGCAGTGCTAGGGATGTTAGCGGCTTCGGGGATGAGCAGTTCTTC.

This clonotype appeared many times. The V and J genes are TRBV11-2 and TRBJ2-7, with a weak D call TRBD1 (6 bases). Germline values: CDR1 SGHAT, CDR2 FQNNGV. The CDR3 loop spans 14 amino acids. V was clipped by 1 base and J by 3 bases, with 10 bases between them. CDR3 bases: TGTGCCAGCAGCTTAGGGACAGACCTCTACGAGCAGTACTTC. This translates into CASSLGTDLYEQYF.

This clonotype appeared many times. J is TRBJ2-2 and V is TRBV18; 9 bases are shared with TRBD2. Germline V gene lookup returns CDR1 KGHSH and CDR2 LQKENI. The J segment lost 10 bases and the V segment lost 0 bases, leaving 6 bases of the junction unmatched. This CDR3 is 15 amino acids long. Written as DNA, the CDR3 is TGTGCCAGCTCACCACCTTCTAGCGGGGCCTTGGAGCTGTTTTTT. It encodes CASSPPSSGALELFF.

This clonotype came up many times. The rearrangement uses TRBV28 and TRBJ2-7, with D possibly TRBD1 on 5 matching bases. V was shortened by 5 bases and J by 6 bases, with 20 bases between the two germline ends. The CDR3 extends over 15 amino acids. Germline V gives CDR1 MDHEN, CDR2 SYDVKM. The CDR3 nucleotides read TGTGCCAGCAGTCGCCTCTATGGACAATCCCCCGAGCAGTACTTC. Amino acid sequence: CASSRLYGQSPEQYF.

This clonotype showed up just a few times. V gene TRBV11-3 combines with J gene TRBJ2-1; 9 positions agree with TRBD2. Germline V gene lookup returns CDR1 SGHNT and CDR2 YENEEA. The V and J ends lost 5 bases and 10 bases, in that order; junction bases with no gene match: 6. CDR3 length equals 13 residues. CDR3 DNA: TGTGCCAGCAGCCAGACTAGCGGCATGGAGCAGTTCTTC. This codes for CASSQTSGMEQFF.

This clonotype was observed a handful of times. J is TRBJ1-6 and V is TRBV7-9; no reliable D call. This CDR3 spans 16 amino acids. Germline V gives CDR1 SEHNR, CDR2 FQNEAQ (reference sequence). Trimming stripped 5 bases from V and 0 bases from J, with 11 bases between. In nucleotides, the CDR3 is TGTGCCAGCAGCCCCCGACTGAGCTCCTATAATTCACCCCTCCACTTT. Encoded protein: CASSPRLSSYNSPLHF.

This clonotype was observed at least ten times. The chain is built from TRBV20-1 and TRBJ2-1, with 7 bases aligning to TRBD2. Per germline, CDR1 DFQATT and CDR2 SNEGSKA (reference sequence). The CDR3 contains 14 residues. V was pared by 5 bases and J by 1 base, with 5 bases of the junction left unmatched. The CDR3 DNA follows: TGCAGTGCTCCCGGGGGGAGTTCCTACAATGAGCAGTTCTTC. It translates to CSAPGGSSYNEQFF.

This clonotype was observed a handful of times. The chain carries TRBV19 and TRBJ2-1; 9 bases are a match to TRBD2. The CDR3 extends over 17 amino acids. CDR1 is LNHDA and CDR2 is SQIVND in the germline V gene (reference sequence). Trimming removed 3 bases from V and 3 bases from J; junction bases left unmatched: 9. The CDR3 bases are TGTGCCAGTAGTATCAAGGGACGAGCGGGAGGCTACAATGAGCAGTTCTTC. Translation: CASSIKGRAGGYNEQFF.

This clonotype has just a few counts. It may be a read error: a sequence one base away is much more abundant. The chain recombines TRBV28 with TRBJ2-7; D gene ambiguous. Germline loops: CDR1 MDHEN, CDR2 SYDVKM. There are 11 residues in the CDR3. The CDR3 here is CASLSAHEQHF. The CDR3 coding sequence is TGTGCCAGCCTTTCCGCCCACGAGCAGCACTTC.

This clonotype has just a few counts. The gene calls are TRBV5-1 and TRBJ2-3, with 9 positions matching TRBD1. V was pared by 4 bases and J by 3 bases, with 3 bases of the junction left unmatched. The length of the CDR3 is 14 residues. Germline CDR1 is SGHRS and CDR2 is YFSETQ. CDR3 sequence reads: CASSPQGATDTQYF. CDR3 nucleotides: TGCGCCAGCAGCCCACAGGGGGCAACAGATACGCAGTATTTT.

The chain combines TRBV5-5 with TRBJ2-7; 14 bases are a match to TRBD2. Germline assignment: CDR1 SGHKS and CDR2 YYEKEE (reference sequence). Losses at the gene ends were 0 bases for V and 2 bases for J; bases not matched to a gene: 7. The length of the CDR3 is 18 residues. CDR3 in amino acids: CASSLGLAGGPVPYEQYF. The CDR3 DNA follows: TGTGCCAGCAGCTTGGGACTAGCGGGGGGGCCAGTCCCCTACGAGCAGTACTTC.

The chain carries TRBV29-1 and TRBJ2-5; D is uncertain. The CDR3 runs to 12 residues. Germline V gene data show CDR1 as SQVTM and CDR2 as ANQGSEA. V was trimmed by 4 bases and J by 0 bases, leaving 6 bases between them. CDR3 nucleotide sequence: TGCAGCGTTGGGCACTACCAAGAGACCCAGTACTTC. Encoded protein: CSVGHYQETQYF.

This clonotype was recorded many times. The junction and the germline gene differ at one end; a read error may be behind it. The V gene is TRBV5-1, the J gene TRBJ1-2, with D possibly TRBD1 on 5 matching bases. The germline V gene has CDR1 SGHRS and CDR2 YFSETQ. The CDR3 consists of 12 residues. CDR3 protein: CASSDGGYGYTF. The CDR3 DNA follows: TGTGCCAGCAGTGATGGGGGGTATGGCTACACCTTC.

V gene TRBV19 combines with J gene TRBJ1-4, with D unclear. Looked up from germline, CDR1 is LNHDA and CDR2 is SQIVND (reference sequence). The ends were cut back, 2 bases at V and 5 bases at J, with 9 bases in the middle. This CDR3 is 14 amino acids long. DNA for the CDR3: TGTGCCAGTAGTATACAGGCTATCAATGAAAAACTGTTTTTT. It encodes CASSIQAINEKLFF.

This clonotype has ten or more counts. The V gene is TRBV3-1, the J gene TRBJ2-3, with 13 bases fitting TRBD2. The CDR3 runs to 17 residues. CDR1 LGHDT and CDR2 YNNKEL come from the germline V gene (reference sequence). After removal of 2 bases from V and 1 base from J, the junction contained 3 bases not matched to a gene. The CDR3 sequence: CASSQPGTSGGTDTQYF. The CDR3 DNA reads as TGTGCCAGCAGCCAACCTGGGACTAGCGGGGGCACAGATACGCAGTATTTT.

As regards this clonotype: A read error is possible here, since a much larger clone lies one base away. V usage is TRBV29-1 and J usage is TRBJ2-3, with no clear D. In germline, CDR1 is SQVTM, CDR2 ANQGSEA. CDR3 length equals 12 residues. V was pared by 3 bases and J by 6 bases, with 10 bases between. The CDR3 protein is CSVDTGMDTQYF. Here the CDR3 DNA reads TGCAGCGTTGATACGGGTATGGATACGCAGTATTTT.

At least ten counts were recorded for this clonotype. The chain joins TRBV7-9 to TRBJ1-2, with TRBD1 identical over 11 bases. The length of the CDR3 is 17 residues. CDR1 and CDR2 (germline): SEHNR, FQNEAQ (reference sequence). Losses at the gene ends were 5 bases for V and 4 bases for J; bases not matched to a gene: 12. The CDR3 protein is CASSLPPGQGVRYGYTF. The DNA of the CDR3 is TGTGCCAGCAGCCTACCCCCGGGACAGGGGGTCCGCTATGGCTACACCTTC.

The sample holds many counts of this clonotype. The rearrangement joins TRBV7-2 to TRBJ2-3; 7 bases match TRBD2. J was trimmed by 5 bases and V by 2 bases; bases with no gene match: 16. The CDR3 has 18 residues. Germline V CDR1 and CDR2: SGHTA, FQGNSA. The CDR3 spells CASSLSIPGGGSRDTQYF. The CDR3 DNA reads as TGTGCCAGCAGCTTAAGCATTCCGGGAGGTGGGAGTAGAGATACGCAGTATTTT.

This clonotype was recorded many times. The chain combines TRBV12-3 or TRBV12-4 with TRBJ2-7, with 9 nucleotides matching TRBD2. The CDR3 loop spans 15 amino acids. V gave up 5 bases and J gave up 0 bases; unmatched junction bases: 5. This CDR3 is CASSLTGLASYEQYF. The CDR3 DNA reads TGTGCCAGCAGTCTAACGGGACTAGCCTCCTACGAGCAGTACTTC.

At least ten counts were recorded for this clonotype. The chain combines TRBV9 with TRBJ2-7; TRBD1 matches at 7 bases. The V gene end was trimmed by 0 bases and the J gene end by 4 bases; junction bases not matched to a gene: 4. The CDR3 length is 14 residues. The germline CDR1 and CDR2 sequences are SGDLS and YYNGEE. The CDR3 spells CASSVGAQGYEQYF. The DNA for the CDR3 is TGTGCCAGCAGCGTAGGTGCACAGGGGTACGAGCAGTACTTC.

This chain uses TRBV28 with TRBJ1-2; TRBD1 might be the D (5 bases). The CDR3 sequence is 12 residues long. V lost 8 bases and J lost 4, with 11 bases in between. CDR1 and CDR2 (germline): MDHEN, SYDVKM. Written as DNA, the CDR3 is TGTGCCAGCGGAGCCGACAGCTATGGCTACACCTTC. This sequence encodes CASGADSYGYTF.

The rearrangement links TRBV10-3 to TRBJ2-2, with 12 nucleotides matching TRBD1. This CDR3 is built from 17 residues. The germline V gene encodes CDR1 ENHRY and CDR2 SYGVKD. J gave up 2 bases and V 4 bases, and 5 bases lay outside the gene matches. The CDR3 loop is CAISVPGQGANTGELFF. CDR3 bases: TGTGCCATCAGTGTCCCGGGACAGGGGGCAAACACCGGGGAGCTGTTTTTT.

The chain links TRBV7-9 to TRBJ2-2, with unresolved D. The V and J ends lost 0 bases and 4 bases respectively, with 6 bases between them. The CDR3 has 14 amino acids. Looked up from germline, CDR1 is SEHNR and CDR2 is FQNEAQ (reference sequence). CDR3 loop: CASSLAFGTGELFF. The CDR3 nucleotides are TGTGCCAGCAGCTTAGCGTTCGGCACCGGGGAGCTGTTTTTT. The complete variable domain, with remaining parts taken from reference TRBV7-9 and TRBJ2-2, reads DTGVSQNPRHKITKRGQNVTFRCDPISEHNRLYWYRQTLGQGPEFLTYFQNEAQLEKSRLLSDRFSAERPKGSFSTLEIQRTEQGDSAMYLCASSLAFGTGELFFGEGSRLTVL.

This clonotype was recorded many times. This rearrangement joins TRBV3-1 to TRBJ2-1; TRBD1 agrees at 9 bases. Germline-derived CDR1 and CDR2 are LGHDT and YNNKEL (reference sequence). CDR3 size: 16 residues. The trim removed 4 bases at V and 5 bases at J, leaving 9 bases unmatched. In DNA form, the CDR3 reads TGTGCCAGCAGCCGATTACTCAGGACAGGGGACAATGAGCAGTTCTTC. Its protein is CASSRLLRTGDNEQFF.

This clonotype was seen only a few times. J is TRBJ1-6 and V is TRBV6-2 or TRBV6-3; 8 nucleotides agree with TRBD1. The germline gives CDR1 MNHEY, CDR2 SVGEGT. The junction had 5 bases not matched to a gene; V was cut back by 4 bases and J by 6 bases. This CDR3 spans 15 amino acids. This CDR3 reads CASSWTGLGNSPLHF. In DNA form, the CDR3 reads TGTGCCAGCAGTTGGACAGGGCTGGGTAATTCACCCCTCCACTTT.

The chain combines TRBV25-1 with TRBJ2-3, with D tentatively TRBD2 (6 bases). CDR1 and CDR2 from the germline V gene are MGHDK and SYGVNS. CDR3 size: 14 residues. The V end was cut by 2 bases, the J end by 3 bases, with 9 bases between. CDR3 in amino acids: CASSELASTDTQYF. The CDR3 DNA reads TGTGCCAGCAGTGAACTAGCGAGTACAGATACGCAGTATTTT.

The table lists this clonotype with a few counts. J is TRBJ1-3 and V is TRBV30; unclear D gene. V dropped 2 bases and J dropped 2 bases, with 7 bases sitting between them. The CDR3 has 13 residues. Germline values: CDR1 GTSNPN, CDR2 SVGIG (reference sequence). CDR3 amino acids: CAWSLNTGNTIYF. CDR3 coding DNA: TGTGCCTGGAGTCTTAACACTGGAAACACCATATATTTT.